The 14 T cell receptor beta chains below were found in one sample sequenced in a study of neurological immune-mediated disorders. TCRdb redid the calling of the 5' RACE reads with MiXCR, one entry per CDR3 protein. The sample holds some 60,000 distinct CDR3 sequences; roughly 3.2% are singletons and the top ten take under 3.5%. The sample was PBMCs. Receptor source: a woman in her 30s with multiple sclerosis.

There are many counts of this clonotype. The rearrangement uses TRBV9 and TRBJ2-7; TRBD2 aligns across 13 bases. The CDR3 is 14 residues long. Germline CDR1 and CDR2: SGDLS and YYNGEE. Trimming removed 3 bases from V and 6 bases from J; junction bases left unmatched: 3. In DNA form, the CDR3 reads TGTGCCAGCAGCGGGGGACTAGCGGGACGCGAGCAGTACTTC. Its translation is CASSGGLAGREQYF.

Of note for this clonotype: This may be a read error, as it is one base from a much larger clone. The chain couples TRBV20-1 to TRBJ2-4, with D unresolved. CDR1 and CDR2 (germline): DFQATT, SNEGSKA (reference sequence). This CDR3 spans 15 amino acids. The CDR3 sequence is CSVSPGDLAKNIRYF. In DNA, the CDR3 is TGCAGTGTTTCCCCCGGAGACTTAGCCAAAAACATTCGGTACTTC.

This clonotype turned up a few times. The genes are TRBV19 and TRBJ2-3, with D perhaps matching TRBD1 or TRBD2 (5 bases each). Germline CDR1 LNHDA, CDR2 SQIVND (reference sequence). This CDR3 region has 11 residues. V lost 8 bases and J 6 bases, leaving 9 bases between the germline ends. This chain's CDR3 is CASLGGDTQYF. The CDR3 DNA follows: TGTGCCAGTCTTGGGGGTGATACGCAGTATTTT.

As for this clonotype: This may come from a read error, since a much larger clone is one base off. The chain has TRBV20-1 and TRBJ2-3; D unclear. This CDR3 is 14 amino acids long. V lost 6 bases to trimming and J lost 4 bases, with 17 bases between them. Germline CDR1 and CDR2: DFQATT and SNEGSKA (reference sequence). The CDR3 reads CSARMDQRADTQYF. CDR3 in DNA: TGCAGTGCCAGGATGGACCAAAGGGCAGATACGCAGTATTTT.

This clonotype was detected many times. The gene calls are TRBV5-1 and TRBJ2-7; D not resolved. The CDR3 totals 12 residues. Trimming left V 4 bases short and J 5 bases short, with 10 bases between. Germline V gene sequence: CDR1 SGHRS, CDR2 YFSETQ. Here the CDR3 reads CASSPRANEQYF. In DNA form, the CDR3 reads TGCGCCAGCAGCCCCCGGGCAAACGAGCAGTACTTC.

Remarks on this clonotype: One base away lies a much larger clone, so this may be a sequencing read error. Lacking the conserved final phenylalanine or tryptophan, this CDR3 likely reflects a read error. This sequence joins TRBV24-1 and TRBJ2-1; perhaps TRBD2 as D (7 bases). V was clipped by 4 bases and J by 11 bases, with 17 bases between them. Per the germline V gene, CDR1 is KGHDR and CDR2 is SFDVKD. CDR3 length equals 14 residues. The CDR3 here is CATSERGASSKQFY. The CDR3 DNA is TGTGCCACCAGTGAACGGGGGGCGAGCTCTAAGCAGTTCTAC.

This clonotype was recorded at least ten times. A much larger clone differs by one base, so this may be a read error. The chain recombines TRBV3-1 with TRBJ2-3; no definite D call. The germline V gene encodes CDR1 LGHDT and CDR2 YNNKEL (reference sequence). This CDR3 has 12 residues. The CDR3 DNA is TGTGCCAGCAGCAAAGAGACAGATACGCAGTATTTT. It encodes CASSKETDTQYF.

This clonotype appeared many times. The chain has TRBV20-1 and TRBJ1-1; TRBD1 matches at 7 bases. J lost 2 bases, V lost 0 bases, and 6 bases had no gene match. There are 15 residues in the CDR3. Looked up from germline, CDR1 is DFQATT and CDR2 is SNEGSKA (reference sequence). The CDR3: CSARDYGGGNTEAFF. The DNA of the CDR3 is TGCAGTGCTAGAGATTATGGAGGGGGCAACACTGAAGCTTTCTTT.

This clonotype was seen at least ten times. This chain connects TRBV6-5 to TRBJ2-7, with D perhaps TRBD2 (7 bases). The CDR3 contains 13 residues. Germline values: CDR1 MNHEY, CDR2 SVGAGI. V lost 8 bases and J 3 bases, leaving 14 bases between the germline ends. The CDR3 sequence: CASLGGAYYEQYF. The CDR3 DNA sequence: TGTGCCAGCCTGGGGGGGGCCTACTACGAGCAGTACTTC.

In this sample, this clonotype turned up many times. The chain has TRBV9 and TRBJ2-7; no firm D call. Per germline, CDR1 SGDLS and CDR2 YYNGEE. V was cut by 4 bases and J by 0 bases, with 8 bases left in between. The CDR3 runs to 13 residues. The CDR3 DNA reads TGTGCCAGCAGCCCATCGTACTCCTACGAGCAGTACTTC. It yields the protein CASSPSYSYEQYF.

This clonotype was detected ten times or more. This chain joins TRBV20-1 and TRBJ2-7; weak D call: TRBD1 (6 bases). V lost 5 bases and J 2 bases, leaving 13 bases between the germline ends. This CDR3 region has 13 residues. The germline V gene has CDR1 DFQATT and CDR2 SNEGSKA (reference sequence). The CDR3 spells CSAPPTGTYEQYF. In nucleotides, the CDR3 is TGCAGTGCTCCACCGACAGGTACCTACGAGCAGTACTTC.

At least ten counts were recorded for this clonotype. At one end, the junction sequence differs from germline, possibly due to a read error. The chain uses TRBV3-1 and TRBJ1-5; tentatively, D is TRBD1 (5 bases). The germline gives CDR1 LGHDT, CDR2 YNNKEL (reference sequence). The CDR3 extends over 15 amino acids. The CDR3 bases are TGTGCCAGCAGCCAAACAGGTAATAGCAATCAGCCCCAGAATTTT. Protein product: CASSQTGNSNQPQNF.

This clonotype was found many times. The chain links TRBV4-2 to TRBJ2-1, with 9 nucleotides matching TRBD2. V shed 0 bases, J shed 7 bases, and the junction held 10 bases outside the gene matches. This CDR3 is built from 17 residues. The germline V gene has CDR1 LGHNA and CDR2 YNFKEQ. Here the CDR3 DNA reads TGTGCCAGCAGCCAAGATCCTGGTAGCGGGAGTTTGAATGAGCAGTTCTTC. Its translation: CASSQDPGSGSLNEQFF.

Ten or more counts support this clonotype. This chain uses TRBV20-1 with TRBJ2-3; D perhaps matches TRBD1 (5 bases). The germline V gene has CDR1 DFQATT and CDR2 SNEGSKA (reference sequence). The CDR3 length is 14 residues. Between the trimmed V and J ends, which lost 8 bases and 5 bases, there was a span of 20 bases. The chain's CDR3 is CSLDAAADRDTQYF. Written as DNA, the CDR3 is TGCAGTCTGGATGCGGCGGCCGACAGAGATACGCAGTATTTT.